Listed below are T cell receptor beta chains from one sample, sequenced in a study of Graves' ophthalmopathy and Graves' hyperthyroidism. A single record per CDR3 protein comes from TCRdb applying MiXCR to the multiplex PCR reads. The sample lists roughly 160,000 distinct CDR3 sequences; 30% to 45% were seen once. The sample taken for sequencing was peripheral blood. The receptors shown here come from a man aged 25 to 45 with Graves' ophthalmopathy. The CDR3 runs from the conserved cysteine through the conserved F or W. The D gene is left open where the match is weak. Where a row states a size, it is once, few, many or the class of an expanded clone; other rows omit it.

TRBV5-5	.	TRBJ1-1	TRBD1	TGTGCCAGCAGCTTCCCCAGGGACAGGGAGGACACTGAAGCTTTCTTT	CASSFPRDREDTEAFF
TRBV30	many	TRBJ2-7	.	TGTGCCTGGAGTGCGGACAGCTACGAGCAGTACTTC	CAWSADSYEQYF
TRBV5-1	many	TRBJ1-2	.	TGCGCCAGCAGCTTCTACCTTGGACGGCAGGCTAACTATGGCTACACCTTC	CASSFYLGRQANYGYTF
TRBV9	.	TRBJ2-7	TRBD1	TGTGCCAGCAGCGTCTCTATTGGGACAGGGACCTACGAGCAGTACTTC	CASSVSIGTGTYEQYF
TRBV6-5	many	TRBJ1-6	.	TGTGCCAGCAGACCTGAGAGGAATTCTAATTCACCCCTCCACTTT	CASRPERNSNSPLHF
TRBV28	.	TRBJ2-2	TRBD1	TGTGCCAGCAGCCGGGGACAGGGGGCGACCGGGGAGCTGTTTTTT	CASSRGQGATGELFF
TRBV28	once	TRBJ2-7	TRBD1	TGTGCCAGCAGTTCCCCTTTCTCGACAGGGGGAAGGCTCGAGCAGTACTTC	CASSSPFSTGGRLEQYF
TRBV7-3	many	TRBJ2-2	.	TGTGCCAGCAACTTATACACCGGGGAGCTGTTTTTT	CASNLYTGELFF
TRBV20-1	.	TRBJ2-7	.	TGCAGTGCCAGCAGTCTCCGGGGCCCCATCTACGAGCAGTACTTC	CSASSLRGPIYEQYF
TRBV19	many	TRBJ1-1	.	TGTGCCAGTACTCAAACCGGCGGGACAGAAGCTTTCTTT	CASTQTGGTEAFF
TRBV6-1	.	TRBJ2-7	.	TGTGCCATCTCCGGGACAACATTTTTCTACGAGCAGTACTTC	CAISGTTFFYEQYF
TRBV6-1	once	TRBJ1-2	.	TGTGCCAGCAGCACAGGACAGACCTATGGCTACACCTTC	CASSTGQTYGYTF
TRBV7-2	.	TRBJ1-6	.	TGTGCCAGCAGCTTAGTTTCCCGAATTGGGGGGAATTCACCCCTCCACTTT	CASSLVSRIGGNSPLHF
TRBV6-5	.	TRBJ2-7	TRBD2	TGTGCCAGCAGTTACCAGGGCGGAGACGGGAGGCAGCAGTACTTC	CASSYQGGDGRQQYF
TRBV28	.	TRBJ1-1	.	TGTGCCAGCAGTCCCGTCTTTCGGGGGATAAACACTGAAGCTTTCTTT	CASSPVFRGINTEAFF